This T cell receptor beta chain originates from a study of cytomegalovirus exposure and HLA in healthy donors. The CDR3 runs 15 residues. The trim removed 7 bases at V and 4 bases at J, leaving 9 bases unmatched. From germline, CDR1 is SGHDT and CDR2 YYEEEE. This clone came up once. PCR amplification relied on 60 Vbeta primers (plus 13 Jbeta primers). Produced via immunoSEQ multiplex PCR; TCRdb's table is partial and in-frame only. This table holds roughly 130,000 clones, 80% found once. The sequence was obtained from a man aged 25 to 45 in good health and CMV-seronegative. This rearrangement joins TRBV5-6 to TRBJ2-1; 9 bases align to TRBD2. Material for sequencing was PBMCs. The CDR3 DNA follows: TGTGCCAGCGGCAATAGCGGGAGTAATTACAATGAGCAGTTCTTC. Translation gives CASGNSGSNYNEQFF.